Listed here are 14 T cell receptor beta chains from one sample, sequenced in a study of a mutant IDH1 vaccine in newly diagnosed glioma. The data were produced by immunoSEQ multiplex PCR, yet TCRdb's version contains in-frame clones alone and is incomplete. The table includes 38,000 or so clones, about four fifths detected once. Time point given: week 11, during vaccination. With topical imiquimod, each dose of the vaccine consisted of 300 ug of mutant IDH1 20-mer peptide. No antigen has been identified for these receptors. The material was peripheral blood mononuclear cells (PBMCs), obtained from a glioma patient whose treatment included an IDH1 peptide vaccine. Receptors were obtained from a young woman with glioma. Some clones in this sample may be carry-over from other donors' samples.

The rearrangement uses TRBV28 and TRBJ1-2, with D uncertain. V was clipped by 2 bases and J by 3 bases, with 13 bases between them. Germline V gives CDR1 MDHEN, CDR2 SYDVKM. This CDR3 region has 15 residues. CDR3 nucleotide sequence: TGTGCCAGCAGTTTAAGCCGAAGGAGCGACTATGGCTACACCTTC. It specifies CASSLSRRSDYGYTF.

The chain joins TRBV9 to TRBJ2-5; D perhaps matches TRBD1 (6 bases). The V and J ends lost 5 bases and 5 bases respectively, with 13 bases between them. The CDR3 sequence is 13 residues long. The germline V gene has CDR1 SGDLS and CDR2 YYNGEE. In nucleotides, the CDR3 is TGTGCCAGCAGAACCCGGGACACCGAGACCCAGTACTTC. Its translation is CASRTRDTETQYF.

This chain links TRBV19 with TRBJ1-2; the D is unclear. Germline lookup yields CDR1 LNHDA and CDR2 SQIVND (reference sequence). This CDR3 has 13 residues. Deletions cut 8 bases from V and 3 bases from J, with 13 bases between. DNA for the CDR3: TGTGCCAGTTCCCCTATGGAAGACTATGGCTACACCTTC. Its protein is CASSPMEDYGYTF.

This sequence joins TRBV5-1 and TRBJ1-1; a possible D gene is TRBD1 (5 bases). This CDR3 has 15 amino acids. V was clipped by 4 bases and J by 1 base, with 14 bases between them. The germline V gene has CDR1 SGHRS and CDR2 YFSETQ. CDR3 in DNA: TGCGCCAGCAGCCCCGAGTGGGGCAGGAACACTGAAGCTTTCTTT. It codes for CASSPEWGRNTEAFF.

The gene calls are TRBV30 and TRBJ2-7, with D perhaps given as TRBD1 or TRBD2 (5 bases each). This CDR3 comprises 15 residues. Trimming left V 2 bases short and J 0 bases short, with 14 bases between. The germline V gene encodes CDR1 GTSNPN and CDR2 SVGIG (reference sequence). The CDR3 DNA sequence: TGTGCCTGGAGTCGCCGGGACGTAAGCTCCTACGAGCAGTACTTC. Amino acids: CAWSRRDVSSYEQYF.

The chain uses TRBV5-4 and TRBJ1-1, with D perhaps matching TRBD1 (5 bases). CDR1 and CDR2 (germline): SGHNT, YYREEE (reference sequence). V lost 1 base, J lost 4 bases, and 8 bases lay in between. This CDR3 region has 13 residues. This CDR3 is CASSLQGGTEAFF. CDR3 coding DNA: TGTGCCAGCAGCTTGCAGGGAGGCACTGAAGCTTTCTTT. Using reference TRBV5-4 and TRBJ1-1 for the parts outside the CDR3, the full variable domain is ETGVTQSPTHLIKTRGQQVTLRCSSQSGHNTVSWYQQALGQGPQFIFQYYREEENGRGNFPPRFSGLQFPNYSSELNVNALELDDSALYLCASSLQGGTEAFFGQGTRLTVV.

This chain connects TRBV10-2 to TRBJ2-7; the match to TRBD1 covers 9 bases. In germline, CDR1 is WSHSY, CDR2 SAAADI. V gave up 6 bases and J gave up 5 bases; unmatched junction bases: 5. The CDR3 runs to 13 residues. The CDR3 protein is CASSTDRGNEQYF. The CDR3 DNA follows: TGCGCCAGCAGCACGGACAGGGGAAACGAGCAGTACTTC.

This CDR3 is CASSWGAASGNTIYF. The CDR3 DNA reads as TGCGCCAGCAGCTGGGGCGCAGCCTCTGGAAACACCATATATTTT. The chain recombines TRBV5-1 with TRBJ1-3; D is possibly TRBD1 (5 bases). V lost 3 bases to trimming and J lost 0 bases, with 10 bases between them. CDR3 length equals 15 residues. Germline V lookup: CDR1 SGHRS, CDR2 YFSETQ.

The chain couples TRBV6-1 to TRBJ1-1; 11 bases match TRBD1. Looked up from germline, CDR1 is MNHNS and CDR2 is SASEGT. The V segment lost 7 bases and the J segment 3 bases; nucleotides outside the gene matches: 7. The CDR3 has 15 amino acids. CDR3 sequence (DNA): TGTGCCAGCATTCCGGGACAGGGGGGTCACACTGAAGCTTTCTTT. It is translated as CASIPGQGGHTEAFF.

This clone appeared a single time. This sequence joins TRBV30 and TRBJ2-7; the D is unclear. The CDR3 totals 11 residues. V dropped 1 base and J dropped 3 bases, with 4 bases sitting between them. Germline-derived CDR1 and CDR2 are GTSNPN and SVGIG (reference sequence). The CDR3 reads CAWSGSYEQYF. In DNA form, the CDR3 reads TGTGCCTGGAGTGGTAGCTACGAGCAGTACTTC.

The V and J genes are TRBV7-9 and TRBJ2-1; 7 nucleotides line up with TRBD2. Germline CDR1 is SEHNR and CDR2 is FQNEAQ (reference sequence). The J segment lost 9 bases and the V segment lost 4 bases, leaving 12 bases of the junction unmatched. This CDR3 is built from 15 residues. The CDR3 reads CASSWDYRVSGEQFF. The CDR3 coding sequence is TGTGCCAGCAGCTGGGACTATAGGGTGAGCGGTGAGCAGTTCTTC.

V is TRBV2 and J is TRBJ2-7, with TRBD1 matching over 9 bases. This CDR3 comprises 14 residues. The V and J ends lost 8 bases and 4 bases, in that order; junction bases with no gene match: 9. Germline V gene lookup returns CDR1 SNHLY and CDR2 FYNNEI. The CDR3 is CASLIGTGPYEQYF. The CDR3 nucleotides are TGTGCCAGCCTAATCGGGACAGGGCCGTACGAGCAGTACTTC.

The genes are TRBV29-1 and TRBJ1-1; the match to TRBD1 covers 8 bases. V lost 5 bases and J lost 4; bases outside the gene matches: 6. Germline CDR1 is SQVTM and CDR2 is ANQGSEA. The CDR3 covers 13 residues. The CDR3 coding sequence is TGCAGCGTTAACAGGGGGACGGGCACTGAAGCTTTCTTT. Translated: CSVNRGTGTEAFF.

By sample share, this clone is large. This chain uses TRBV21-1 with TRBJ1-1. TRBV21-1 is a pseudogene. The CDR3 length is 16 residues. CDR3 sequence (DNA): TGTGCCAGCAGCAAAGGATTGGCGGGACCCAGCACTGAAGCTTTCTTT. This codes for CASSKGLAGPSTEAFF.